These 18 T cell receptor beta chains originate from one sample sequenced in a study of response to subunit inactivated influenza vaccine. TCRdb re-called the RT-PCR reads through MiXCR, storing one row per CDR3 protein. This table holds 300,000 to 350,000 distinct CDR3 sequences, 21% found once. This specimen consisted of PBMCs from blood, obtained approximately 22 months after vaccination. The receptor source for this set is a man aged 50 to 69 who received an inactivated influenza vaccine.

There are a few counts of this clonotype. The chain links TRBV12-3 or TRBV12-4 to TRBJ1-1; 7 nucleotides agree with TRBD1. J was trimmed by 5 bases and V by 6 bases; bases with no gene match: 9. The CDR3 contains 14 residues. The CDR3 DNA reads as TGTGCCAGCAGCTCTCCAGGGGGGAGGACTGAAGCTTTCTTT. Protein product: CASSSPGGRTEAFF.

This clonotype was detected only a few times. In DNA form, the CDR3 reads TGCAGCGTTCGGGGGGGTCAAGAGACCCAGTACTTC. Its translation is CSVRGGQETQYF. The J gene is TRBJ2-5, the V gene TRBV29-1; 8 bases agree with TRBD2. In germline, CDR1 is SQVTM, CDR2 ANQGSEA. V lost 5 bases and J lost 2; bases outside the gene matches: 1. The CDR3 has 12 residues.

This rearrangement joins TRBV25-1 to TRBJ2-1; D unclear. CDR1 and CDR2 from the germline V gene are MGHDK and SYGVNS. The CDR3 totals 15 residues. The V end lost 0 bases, the J end lost 0 bases, and 6 bases lay between the germline ends. CDR3: CASSEYRSSYNEQFF. In DNA, the CDR3 is TGTGCCAGCAGTGAATATAGGAGCTCCTACAATGAGCAGTTCTTC.

This clonotype was counted only a few times. This sequence joins TRBV2 and TRBJ1-5; 8 bases fit TRBD1. The CDR3 is made up of 14 amino acids. Germline trimming cut 9 bases from V and 4 bases from J; bases unmatched to any gene: 8. CDR1 SNHLY and CDR2 FYNNEI come from the germline V gene. CDR3 coding DNA: TGTGCCAGTACCGGGACAGGTAAAAATCAGCCCCAGCATTTT. It yields the protein CASTGTGKNQPQHF.

The chain couples TRBV6-2 or TRBV6-3 to TRBJ2-2; possibly TRBD1 for D (6 bases). V was pared by 10 bases and J by 1 base, with 13 bases between. The CDR3 is 14 amino acids. Germline V gene sequence: CDR1 MNHEY, CDR2 SVGEGT. CDR3 protein: CATSGTRNTGELFF. The CDR3 coding sequence is TGTGCCACCTCCGGGACAAGGAACACCGGGGAGCTGTTTTTT.

The chain employs TRBV12-3 or TRBV12-4 and TRBJ1-5; no clear D gene. The V gene lost 5 bases and the J gene lost 3 bases, with 11 bases spanning the gap. The CDR3 loop spans 14 amino acids. The DNA for the CDR3 is TGTGCCAGCAGTCCTGCGTTGGACAATCAGCCCCAGCATTTT. Translated: CASSPALDNQPQHF.

This clonotype showed up just a few times. The chain recombines TRBV4-3 with TRBJ2-2; tentative D call: TRBD2 (6 bases). V lost 0 bases, J lost 0 bases, and 11 bases lay in between. Germline V CDR1 and CDR2: LGHNA, YSLEER. The CDR3 is 17 amino acids. CDR3 coding DNA: TGCGCCAGCAGCCAAGATTATCCGGGGGCGAACACCGGGGAGCTGTTTTTT. Translated: CASSQDYPGANTGELFF.

V gene TRBV28 combines with J gene TRBJ2-1; maybe TRBD1 (5 bases). V was cut by 7 bases and J by 5 bases, with 15 bases left in between. The germline CDR1 and CDR2 sequences are MDHEN and SYDVKM. This CDR3 is built from 14 residues. CDR3 coding DNA: TGTGCCAGCATACGCCAGGGTTGGGACAATGAGCAGTTCTTC. Protein sequence: CASIRQGWDNEQFF.

The chain uses TRBV28 and TRBJ1-2; D ambiguous. Deletions cut 2 bases from V and 6 bases from J, with 16 bases between. CDR3 length: 15 residues. CDR1 and CDR2 (germline): MDHEN, SYDVKM. The CDR3 DNA sequence: TGTGCCAGCAGTTTAGTTGCAGACTTCGGGGATGGCTACACCTTC. It codes for CASSLVADFGDGYTF.

This clonotype was counted only a few times. This chain links TRBV5-5 with TRBJ1-5; D is ambiguous. The germline V and J ends were trimmed by 8 bases and 3 bases, with 15 bases remaining between them. The CDR3 is made up of 14 amino acids. The germline gives CDR1 SGHKS, CDR2 YYEKEE (reference sequence). CDR3 region: CASSVATLNQPQHF. The CDR3 nucleotides read TGTGCCAGTAGCGTAGCGACCCTCAATCAGCCCCAGCATTTT. Full variable domain (remainder filled in from reference TRBV5-5 and TRBJ1-5): DAGVTQSPTHLIKTRGQQVTLRCSPISGHKSVSWYQQVLGQGPQFIFQYYEKEERGRGNFPDRFSARQFPNYSSELNVNALLLGDSALYLCASSVATLNQPQHFGDGTRLSIL.

This clonotype has ten or more counts. J is TRBJ1-1 and V is TRBV12-3 or TRBV12-4, with D hard to call. The CDR3 totals 11 residues. The V gene lost 3 bases and the J gene lost 3 bases, with 2 bases spanning the gap. The CDR3 spells CASSLDTEAFF. The CDR3 nucleotides read TGTGCCAGCAGTTTGGACACTGAAGCTTTCTTT.

This clonotype was found many times. The CDR3 region is CSGNRDAYGYTF. Here the CDR3 DNA reads TGCAGTGGTAACAGGGATGCCTATGGCTACACCTTC. The V call is TRBV20-1, the J call TRBJ1-2, with a tentative D call TRBD1 (6 bases). Germline V lookup: CDR1 DFQATT, CDR2 SNEGSKA (reference sequence). The CDR3 has 12 residues. Trimming took off 7 bases at V and 4 bases at J, with 13 bases between the two ends.

This chain links TRBV7-8 with TRBJ1-2, with D tentatively TRBD1 (6 bases). V lost 0 bases to trimming and J lost 7 bases, with 15 bases between them. Germline V gives CDR1 SGHVS, CDR2 FQNEAQ. The CDR3 has 15 amino acids. The DNA for the CDR3 is TGTGCCAGCAGCTTAGCGCCTGGGGGCGGGAGTGGCTACACCTTC. Its translation is CASSLAPGGGSGYTF.

This clonotype appeared a few times. The chain combines TRBV18 with TRBJ1-1, with 7 bases that match TRBD1. CDR3 size: 15 residues. CDR1 is KGHSH, CDR2 LQKENI, per germline. After removal of 0 bases from V and 1 base from J, the junction contained 2 bases not matched to a gene. The DNA of the CDR3 is TGTGCCAGCTCACCACCGAACAGGGGGAACACTGAAGCTTTCTTT. Protein product: CASSPPNRGNTEAFF. Combining the CDR3 with reference TRBV18 and TRBJ1-1 gives the whole variable domain NAGVMQNPRHLVRRRGQEARLRCSPMKGHSHVYWYRQLPEEGLKFMVYLQKENIIDESGMPKERFSAEFPKEGPSILRIQQVVRGDSAAYFCASSPPNRGNTEAFFGQGTRLTVV.

The table lists this clonotype with a few counts. CDR3 nucleotides: TGTGCCAGCAGCTCCCTGCCCTTTGCCGGGGAGCTGTTTTTT. Translation: CASSSLPFAGELFF. The J gene is TRBJ2-2, the V gene TRBV7-2, with D uncertain. Germline CDR1 reads SGHTA; CDR2 reads FQGNSA. Trimming removed 4 bases at V and 6 bases at J, with 12 bases between. The CDR3 is 14 amino acids.

This clonotype was observed many times. V usage is TRBV5-1 and J usage is TRBJ1-1; D is unresolved. V was pared by 0 bases and J by 2 bases, with 11 bases between. From germline, CDR1 is SGHRS and CDR2 YFSETQ. This CDR3 has 15 amino acids. CDR3 coding DNA: TGCGCCAGCAGCTTGGATGGGGTTTCTAACACTGAAGCTTTCTTT. Protein: CASSLDGVSNTEAFF.

This clonotype occurred a few times. Written as DNA, the CDR3 is TGTGCCAGCGGCTTGGGGGAGGGCCGGAGCGAGCAGTACTTC. Amino acids: CASGLGEGRSEQYF. The chain is built from TRBV12-3 or TRBV12-4 and TRBJ2-7, with 7 nucleotides matching TRBD2. This CDR3 contains 14 residues. J gave up 6 bases and V 8 bases, and 13 bases lay outside the gene matches.

J is TRBJ2-1 and V is TRBV6-1; 10 bases line up with TRBD2. This CDR3 is 15 amino acids long. Germline V CDR1 and CDR2: MNHNS, SASEGT. V lost 6 bases and J lost 9; bases outside the gene matches: 11. CDR3: CASRPPLAGVGEQFF. DNA of the CDR3: TGTGCCAGCAGACCCCCCCTAGCGGGAGTAGGTGAGCAGTTCTTC.